Below are 5 T cell receptor beta chains sequenced from a single sample in a study of blood T cells in healthy people across ages. PCR was performed a second time for roughly 7 to 11 cycles using a sample-barcoded 5' primer and a J-beta primer mix. TCRdb reanalysed the 5' RACE reads using MiXCR and keeps one entry per CDR3 protein. This table has more than 600,000 distinct CDR3 sequences, around 25% appearing once. These data also formed part of another study, on T cells of mothers and their children.

Sequences were obtained from blood. The receptors stem from a boy aged 5 to 17 in good health.

The J gene is TRBJ2-7, the V gene TRBV7-8; D might be TRBD1 (5 bases). Germline-derived CDR1 and CDR2 are SGHVS and FQNEAQ. The CDR3 is 13 residues long. The germline V and J ends were trimmed by 1 base and 5 bases, with 9 bases remaining between them. The CDR3 nucleotides are TGTGCCAGCAGCTTAGGACAGTTGAACGAGCAGTACTTC. Amino acid sequence: CASSLGQLNEQYF.

V gene TRBV6-2 or TRBV6-3 combines with J gene TRBJ1-5; 7 bases agree with TRBD1. The germline gives CDR1 MNHEY, CDR2 SVGEGT. V was clipped by 6 bases and J by 3 bases; unmatched bases: 5. The CDR3 runs 14 residues. The CDR3 sequence is CASRSTGDNQPQHF. Written as DNA, the CDR3 is TGTGCCAGCAGGTCCACAGGGGACAATCAGCCCCAGCATTTT.

This clonotype was detected a few times. One end of the junction is discordant with germline, which a read error may explain. This chain joins TRBV24-1 and TRBJ2-1; D assignment may be TRBD1 or TRBD2 (7 bases each). The CDR3 is made up of 17 amino acids. Germline CDR1 reads KGHDR; CDR2 reads SFDVKD. The CDR3 spells CATSDPTWAGGGNEQSF. The CDR3 DNA reads TGTGCCACCAGTGATCCGACCTGGGCAGGGGGGGGCAATGAGCAGTCCTTC.

The rearrangement uses TRBV27 and TRBJ2-1; 8 bases line up with TRBD2. CDR3 length: 17 amino acids. V lost 3 bases to trimming and J lost 0 bases; unmatched junction nucleotides: 7. Per the germline V gene, CDR1 is MNHEY and CDR2 is SMNVEV (reference sequence). In DNA form, the CDR3 reads TGTGCCAGCAGTTTTAGGGCGGGGGGTAGCTCCTACAATGAGCAGTTCTTC. It is translated as CASSFRAGGSSYNEQFF.

As regards this clonotype: At one end the junction does not follow the germline gene, possibly because of a read error. The chain links TRBV5-1 to TRBJ2-7; TRBD2 is a possible D gene (5 bases). Germline-derived CDR1 and CDR2 are SGHRS and YFSETQ. The CDR3 has 12 amino acids. This CDR3 is CAGSTLGDEQYF. As DNA, the CDR3 is TGCGCCGGCAGCACATTGGGAGACGAGCAGTACTTC.